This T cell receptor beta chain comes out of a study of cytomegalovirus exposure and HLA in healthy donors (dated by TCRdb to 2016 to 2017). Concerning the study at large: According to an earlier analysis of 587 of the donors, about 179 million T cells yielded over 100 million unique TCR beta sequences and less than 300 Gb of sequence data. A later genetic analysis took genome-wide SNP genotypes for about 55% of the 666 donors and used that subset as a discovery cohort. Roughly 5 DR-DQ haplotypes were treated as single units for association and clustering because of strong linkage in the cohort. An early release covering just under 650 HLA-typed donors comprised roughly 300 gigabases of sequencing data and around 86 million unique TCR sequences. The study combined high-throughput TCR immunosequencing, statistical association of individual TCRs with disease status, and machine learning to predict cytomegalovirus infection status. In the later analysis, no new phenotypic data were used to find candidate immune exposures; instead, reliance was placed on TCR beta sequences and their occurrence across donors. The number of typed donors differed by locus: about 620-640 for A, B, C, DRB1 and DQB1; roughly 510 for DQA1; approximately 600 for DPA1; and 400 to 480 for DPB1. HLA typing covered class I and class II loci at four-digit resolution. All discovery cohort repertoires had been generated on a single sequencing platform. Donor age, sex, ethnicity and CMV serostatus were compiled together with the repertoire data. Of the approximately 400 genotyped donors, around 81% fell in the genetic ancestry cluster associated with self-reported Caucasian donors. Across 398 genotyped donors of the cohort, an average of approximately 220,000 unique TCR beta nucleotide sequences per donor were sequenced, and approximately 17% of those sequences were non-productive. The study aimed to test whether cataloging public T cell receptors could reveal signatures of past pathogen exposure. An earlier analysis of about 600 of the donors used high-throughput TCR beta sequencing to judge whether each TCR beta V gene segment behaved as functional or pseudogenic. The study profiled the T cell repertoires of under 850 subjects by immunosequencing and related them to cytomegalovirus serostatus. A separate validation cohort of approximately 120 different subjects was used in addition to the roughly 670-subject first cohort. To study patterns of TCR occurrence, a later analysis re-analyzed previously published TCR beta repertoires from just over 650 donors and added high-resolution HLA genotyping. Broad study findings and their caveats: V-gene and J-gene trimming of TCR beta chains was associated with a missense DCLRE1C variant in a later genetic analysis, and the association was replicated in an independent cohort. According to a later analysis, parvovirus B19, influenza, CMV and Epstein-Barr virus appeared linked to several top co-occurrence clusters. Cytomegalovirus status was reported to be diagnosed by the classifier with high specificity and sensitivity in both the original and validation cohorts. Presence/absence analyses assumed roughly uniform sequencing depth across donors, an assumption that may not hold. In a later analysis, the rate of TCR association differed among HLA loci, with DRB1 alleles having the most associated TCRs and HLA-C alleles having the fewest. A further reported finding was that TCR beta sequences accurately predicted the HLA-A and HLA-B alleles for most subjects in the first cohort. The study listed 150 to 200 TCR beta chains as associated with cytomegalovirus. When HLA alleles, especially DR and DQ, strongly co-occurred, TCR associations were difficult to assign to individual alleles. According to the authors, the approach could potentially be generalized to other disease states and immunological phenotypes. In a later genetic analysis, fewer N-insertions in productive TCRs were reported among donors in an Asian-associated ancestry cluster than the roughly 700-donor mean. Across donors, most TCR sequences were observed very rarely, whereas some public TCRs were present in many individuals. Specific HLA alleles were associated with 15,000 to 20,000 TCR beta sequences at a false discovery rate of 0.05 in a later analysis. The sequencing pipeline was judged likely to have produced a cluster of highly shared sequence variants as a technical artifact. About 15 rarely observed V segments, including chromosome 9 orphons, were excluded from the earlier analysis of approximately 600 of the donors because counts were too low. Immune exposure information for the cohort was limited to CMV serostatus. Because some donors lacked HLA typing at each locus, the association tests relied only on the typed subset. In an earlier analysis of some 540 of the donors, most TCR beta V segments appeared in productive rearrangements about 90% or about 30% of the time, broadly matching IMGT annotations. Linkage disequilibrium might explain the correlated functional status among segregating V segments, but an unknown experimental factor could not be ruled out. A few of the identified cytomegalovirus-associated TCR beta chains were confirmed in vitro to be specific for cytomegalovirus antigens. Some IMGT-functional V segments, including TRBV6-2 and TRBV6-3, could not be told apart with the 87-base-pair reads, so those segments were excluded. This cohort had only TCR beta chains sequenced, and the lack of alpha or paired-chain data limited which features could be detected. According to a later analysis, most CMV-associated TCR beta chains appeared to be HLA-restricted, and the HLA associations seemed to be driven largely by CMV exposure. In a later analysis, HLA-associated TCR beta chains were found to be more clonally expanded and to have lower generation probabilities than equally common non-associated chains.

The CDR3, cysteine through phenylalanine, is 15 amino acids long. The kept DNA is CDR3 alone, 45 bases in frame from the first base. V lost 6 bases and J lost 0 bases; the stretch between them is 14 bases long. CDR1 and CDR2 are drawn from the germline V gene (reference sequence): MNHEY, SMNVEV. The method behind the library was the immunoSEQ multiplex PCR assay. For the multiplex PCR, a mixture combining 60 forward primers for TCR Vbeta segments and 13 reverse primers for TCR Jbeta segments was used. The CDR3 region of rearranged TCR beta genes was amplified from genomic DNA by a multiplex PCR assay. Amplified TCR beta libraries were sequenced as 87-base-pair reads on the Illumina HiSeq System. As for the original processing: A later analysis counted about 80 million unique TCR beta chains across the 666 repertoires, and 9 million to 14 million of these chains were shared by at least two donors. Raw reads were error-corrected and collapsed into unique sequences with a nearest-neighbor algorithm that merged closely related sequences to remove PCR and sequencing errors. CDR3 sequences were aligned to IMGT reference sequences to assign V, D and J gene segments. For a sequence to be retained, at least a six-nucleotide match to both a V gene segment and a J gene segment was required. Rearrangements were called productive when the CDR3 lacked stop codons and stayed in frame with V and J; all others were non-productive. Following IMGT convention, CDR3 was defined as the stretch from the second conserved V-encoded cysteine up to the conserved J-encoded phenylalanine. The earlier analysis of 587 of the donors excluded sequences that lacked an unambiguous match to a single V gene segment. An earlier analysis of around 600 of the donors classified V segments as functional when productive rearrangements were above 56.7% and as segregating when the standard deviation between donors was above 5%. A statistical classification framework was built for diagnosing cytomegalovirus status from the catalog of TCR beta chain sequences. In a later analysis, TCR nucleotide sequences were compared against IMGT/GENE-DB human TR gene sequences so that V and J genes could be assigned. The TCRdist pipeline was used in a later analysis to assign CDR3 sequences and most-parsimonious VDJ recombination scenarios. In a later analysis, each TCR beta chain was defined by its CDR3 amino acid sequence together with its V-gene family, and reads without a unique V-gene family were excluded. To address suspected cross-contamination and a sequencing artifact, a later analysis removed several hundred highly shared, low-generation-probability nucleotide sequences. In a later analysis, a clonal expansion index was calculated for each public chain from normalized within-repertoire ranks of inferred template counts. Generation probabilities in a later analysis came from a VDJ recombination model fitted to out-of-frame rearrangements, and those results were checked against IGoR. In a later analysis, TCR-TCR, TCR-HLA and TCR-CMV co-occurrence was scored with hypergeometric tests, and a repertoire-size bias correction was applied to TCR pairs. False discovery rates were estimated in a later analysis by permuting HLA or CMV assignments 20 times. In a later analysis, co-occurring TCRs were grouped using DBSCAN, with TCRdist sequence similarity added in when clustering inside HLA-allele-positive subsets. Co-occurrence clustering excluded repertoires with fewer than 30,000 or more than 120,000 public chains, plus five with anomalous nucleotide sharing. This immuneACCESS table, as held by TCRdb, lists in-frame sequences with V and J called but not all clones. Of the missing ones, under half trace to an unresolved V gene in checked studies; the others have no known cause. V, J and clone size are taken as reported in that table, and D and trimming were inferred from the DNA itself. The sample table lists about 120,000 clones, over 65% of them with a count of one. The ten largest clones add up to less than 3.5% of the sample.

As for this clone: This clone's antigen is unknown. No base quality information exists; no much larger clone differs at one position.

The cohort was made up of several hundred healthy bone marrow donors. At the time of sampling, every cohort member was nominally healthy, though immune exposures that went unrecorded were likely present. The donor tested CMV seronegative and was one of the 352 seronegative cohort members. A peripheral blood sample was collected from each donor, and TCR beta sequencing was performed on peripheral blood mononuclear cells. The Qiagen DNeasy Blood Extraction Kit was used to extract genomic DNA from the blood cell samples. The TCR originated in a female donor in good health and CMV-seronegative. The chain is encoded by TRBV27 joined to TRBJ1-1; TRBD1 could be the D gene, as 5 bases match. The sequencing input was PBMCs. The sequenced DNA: TGTGCCAGCAGCCCACCTGACAGAATGAACACTGAAGCTTTCTTT. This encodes CASSPPDRMNTEAFF.